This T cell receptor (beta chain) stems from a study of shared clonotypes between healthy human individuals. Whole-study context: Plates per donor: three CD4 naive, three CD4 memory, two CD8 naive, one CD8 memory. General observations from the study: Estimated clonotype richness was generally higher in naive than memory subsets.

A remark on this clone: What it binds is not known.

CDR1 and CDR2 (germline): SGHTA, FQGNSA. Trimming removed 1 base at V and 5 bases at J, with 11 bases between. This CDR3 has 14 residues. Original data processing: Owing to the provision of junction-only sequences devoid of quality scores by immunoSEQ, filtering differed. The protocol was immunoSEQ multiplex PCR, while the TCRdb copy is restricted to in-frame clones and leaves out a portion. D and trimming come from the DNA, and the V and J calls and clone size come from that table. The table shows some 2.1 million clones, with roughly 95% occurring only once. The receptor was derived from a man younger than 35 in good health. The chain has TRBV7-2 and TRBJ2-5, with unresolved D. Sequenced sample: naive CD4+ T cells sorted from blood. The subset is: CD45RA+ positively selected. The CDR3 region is CASSLVIRVETQYF. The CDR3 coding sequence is TGTGCCAGCAGCTTAGTAATAAGGGTTGAGACCCAGTACTTC.